This TCR beta chain is drawn from a study of cytomegalovirus exposure and HLA in healthy donors. Study findings and constraints: In a later analysis, most CMV-associated TCR beta chains appeared HLA-restricted.

The PCR was carried out with 60 Vbeta primers and 13 Jbeta primers. This table comes from immunoSEQ multiplex PCR, and its TCRdb copy is limited to in-frame clones, with some not included. This table has around 120,000 clones, around three quarters appearing once. The CDR3 is 12 residues long. Losses at the gene ends were 10 bases for V and 5 bases for J; bases not matched to a gene: 6. The germline CDR1 and CDR2 sequences are LNHDA and SQIVND (reference sequence). Comments on this clone: The antigen is unknown.

Sequencing was performed on PBMCs. The receptor comes from a man aged 30 to 45 in good health and CMV-seronegative. J is TRBJ1-1 and V is TRBV19, with 8 bases aligning to TRBD1. DNA for the CDR3: TGTGCCACCCGGACAGGGAGAACTGAAGCTTTCTTT. This translates into CATRTGRTEAFF.